The entry below gives a single TCR beta chain sequence along with its context. What it recognizes is unknown. Assay: immunoSEQ multiplex PCR; the TCRdb copy retains only in-frame clones and omits some. The sample includes 100,000 or so clones, over 75% of them seen just once. This sample was taken from a study of radiotherapy plus CTLA-4 blockade in lung cancer. Background on the study: Objective responses were recorded in 15% to 20% of patients, with disease control recorded in approximately 34%. General observations from the study: Together with interferon-beta, which increased in serum after radiation, early dynamic changes in blood T cell clones were reportedly the best predictors of response.

Germline V gives CDR1 LGHNA, CDR2 YSLEER. CDR3 length: 16 amino acids. V gave up 4 bases and J gave up 2 bases; unmatched junction bases: 11. V gene TRBV4-3 combines with J gene TRBJ2-7, with TRBD1 matching over 7 bases. This sequence originates from a human donor with non-small cell lung cancer that progressed on radiotherapy plus ipilimumab. This specimen was peripheral blood, taken from a patient treated with radiotherapy plus ipilimumab. As DNA, the CDR3 is TGCGCCAGCAGCCCCGTAGAGGGGGCCTATCCCTACGAGCAGTACTTC. Protein: CASSPVEGAYPYEQYF.